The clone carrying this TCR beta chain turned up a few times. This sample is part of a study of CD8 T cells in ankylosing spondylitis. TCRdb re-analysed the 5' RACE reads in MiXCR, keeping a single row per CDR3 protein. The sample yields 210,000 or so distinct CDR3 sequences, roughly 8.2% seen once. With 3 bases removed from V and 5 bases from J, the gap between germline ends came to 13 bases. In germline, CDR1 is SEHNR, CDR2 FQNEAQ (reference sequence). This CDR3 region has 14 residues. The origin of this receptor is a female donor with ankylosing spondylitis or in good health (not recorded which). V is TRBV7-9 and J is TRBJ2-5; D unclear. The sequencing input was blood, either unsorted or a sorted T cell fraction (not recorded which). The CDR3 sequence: CASSFQAWKETQYF. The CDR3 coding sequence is TGTGCCAGCAGCTTTCAGGCCTGGAAGGAGACCCAGTACTTC. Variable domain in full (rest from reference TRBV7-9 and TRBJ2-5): DTGVSQNPRHKITKRGQNVTFRCDPISEHNRLYWYRQTLGQGPEFLTYFQNEAQLEKSRLLSDRFSAERPKGSFSTLEIQRTEQGDSAMYLCASSFQAWKETQYFGPGTRLLVL.